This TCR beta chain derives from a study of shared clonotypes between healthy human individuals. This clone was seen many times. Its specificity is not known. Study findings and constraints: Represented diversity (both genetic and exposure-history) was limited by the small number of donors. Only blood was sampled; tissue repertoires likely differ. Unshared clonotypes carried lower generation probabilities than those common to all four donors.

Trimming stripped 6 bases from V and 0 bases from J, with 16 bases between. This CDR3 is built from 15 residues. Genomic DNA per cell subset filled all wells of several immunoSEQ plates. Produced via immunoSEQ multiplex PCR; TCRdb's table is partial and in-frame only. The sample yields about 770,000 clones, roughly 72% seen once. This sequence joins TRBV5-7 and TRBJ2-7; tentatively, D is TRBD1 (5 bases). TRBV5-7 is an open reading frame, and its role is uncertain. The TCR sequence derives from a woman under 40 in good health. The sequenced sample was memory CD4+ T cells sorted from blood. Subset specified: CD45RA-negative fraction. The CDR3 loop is CASTTVPTVSYEQYF. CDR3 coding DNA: TGTGCCAGCACCACAGTCCCGACAGTCTCCTACGAGCAGTACTTC.